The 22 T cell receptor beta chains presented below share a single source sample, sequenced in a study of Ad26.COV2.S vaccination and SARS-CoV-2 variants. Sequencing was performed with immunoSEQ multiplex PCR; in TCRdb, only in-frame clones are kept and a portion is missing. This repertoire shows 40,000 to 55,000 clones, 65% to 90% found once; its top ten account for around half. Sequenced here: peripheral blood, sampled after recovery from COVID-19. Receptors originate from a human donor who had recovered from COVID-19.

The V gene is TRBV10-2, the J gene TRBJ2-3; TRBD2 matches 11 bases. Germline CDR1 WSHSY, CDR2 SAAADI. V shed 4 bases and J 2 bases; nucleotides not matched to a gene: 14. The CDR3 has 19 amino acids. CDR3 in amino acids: CASSGRGLAEVPSTDTQYF. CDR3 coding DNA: TGCGCCAGCAGTGGACGGGGACTAGCGGAAGTTCCCTCCACAGATACGCAGTATTTT.

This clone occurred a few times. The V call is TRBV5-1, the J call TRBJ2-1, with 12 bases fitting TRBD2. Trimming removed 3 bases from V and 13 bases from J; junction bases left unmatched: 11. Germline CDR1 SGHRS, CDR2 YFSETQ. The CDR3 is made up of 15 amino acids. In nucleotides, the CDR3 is TGCGCCAGCAGCTCCTCACTAGCGGGGGGCCAAAACCAGTTCTTC. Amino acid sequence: CASSSSLAGGQNQFF.

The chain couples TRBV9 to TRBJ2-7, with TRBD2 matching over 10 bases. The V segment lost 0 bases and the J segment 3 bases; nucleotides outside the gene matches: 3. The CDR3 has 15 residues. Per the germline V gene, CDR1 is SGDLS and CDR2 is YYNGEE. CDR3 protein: CASSVEASGSYEQYF. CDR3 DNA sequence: TGTGCCAGCAGCGTAGAGGCTAGCGGGAGCTACGAGCAGTACTTC.

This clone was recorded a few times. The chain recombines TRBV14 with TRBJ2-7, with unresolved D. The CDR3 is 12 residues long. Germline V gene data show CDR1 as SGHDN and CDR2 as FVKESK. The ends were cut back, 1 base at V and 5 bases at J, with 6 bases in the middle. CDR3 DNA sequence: TGTGCCAGCAGCCAAGGTGGTGACGAGCAGTACTTC. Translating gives CASSQGGDEQYF.

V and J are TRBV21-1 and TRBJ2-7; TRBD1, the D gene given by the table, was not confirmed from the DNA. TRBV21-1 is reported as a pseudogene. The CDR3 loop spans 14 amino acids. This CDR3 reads CASSKKVTGGEQYF. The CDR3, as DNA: TGTGCCAGCAGCAAAAAGGTGACAGGGGGGGAACAGTACTTC.

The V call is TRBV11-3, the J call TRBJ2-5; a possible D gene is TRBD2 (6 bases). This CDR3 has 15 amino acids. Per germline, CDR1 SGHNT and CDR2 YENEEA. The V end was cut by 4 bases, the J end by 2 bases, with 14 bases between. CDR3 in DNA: TGTGCCAGCAGCTCAAGGGTAGGACTACAAGAGACCCAGTACTTC. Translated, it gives CASSSRVGLQETQYF.

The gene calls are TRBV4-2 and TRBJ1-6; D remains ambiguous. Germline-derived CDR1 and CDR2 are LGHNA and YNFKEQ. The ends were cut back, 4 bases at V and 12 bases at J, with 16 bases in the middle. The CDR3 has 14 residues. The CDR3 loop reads CASSLPAPGGPLHF. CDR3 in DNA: TGTGCCAGCAGCCTACCGGCCCCGGGAGGACCCCTCCACTTT.

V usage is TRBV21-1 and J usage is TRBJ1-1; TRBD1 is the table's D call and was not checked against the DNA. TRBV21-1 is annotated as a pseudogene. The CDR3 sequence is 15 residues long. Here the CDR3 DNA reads TGTGCCAGCAGCATAAGGACAGCTAGGAGCACTGAAGCTTTCTTT. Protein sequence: CASSIRTARSTEAFF.

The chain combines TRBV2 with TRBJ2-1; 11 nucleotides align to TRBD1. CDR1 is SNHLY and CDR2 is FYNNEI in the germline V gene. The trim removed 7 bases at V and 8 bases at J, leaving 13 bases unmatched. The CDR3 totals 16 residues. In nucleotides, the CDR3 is TGTGCCAGCACAACACCCCCGGGACAGGGGGTTGATGAGCAGTTCTTC. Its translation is CASTTPPGQGVDEQFF.

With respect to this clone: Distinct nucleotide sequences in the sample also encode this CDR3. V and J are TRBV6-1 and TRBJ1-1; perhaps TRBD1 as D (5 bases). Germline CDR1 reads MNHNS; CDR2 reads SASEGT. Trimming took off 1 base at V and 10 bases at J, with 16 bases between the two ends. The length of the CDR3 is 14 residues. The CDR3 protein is CASSEGEGWGSAFF. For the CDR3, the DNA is TGTGCCAGCAGTGAAGGAGAGGGGTGGGGGTCAGCTTTCTTT.

This chain's CDR3 is CASTGQGYSNQPQHF. CDR3 coding DNA: TGTGCCAGCACGGGACAGGGATATAGCAATCAGCCCCAGCATTTT. The chain combines TRBV2 with TRBJ1-5; 9 nucleotides agree with TRBD1. The ends lost 7 bases at V and 0 bases at J; junction bases unmatched: 4. The CDR3 is 15 amino acids. Germline loops: CDR1 SNHLY, CDR2 FYNNEI.

CDR3 amino acids: CASRPTGNGMNTEAFF. DNA of the CDR3: TGTGCCAGCAGACCGACAGGTAACGGAATGAACACTGAAGCTTTCTTT. V gene TRBV7-2 combines with J gene TRBJ1-1, with D possibly being TRBD1 (6 bases). CDR3 size: 16 residues. Germline V gene data show CDR1 as SGHTA and CDR2 as FQGNSA. The V and J ends lost 6 bases and 0 bases respectively, with 17 bases between them.

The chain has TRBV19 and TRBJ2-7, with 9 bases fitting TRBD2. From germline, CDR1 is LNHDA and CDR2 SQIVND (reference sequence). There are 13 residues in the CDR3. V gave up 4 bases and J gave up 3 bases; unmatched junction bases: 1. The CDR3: CASSKRGDYEQYV. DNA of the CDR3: TGTGCCAGTAGTAAGCGGGGGGACTACGAGCAGTACGTC.

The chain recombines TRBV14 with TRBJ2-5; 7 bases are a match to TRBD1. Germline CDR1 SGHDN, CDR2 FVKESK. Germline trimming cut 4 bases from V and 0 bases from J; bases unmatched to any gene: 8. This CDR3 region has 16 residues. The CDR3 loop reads CASSPPRQGNQETQYF. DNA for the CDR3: TGTGCCAGCAGCCCCCCGAGACAGGGCAACCAAGAGACCCAGTACTTC.

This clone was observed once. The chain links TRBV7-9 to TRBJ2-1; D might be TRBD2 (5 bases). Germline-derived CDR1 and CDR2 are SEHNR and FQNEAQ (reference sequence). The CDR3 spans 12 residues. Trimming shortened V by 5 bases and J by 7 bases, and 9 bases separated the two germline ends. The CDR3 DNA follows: TGTGCCAGCAGCATGACGGGAAATGAGCAGTTCTTC. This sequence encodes CASSMTGNEQFF.

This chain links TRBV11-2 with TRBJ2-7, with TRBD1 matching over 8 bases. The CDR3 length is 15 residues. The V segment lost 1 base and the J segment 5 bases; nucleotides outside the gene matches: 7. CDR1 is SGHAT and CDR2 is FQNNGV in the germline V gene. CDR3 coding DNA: TGTGCCAGCAGCTTAGGGACCGGACAGGGAAACGAGCAGTACTTC. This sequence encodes CASSLGTGQGNEQYF.

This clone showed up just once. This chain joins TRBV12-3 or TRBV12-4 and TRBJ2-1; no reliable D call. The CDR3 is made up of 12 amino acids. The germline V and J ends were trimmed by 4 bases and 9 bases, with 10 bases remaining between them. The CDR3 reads CASSYSGGEQFF. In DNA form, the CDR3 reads TGTGCCAGCAGTTATTCGGGCGGTGAGCAGTTCTTC.

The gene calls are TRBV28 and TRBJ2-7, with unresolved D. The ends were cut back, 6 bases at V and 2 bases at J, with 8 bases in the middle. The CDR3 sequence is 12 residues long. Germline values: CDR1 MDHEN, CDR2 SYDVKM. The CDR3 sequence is CASSPVAYEQYF. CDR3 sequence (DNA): TGTGCCAGCAGCCCTGTGGCCTACGAGCAGTACTTC.

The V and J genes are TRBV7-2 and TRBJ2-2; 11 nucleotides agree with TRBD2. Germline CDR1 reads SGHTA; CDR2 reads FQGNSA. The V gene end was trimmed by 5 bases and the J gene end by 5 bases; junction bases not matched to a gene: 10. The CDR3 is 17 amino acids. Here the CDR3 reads CASSRRSGGAFTGELFF. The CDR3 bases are TGTGCCAGCAGCCGGCGTAGCGGGGGGGCATTTACCGGGGAGCTGTTTTTT.

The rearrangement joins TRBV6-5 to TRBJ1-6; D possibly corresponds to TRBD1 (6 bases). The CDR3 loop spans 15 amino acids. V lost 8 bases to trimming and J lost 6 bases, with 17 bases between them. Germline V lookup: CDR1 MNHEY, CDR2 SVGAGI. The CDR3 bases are TGTGCCAGCGGTCGCCAGGGGATGACTAATTCACCCCTCCACTTT. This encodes CASGRQGMTNSPLHF.

CDR3 bases: TGTGCCAGCAGCTCGCCCCGGAACACTGAAGCTTTCTTT. It codes for CASSSPRNTEAFF. This rearrangement joins TRBV2 to TRBJ1-1; no firm D call. CDR1 and CDR2 from the germline V gene are SNHLY and FYNNEI. The CDR3 totals 13 residues. V lost 6 bases to trimming and J lost 1 base, with 9 bases between them.

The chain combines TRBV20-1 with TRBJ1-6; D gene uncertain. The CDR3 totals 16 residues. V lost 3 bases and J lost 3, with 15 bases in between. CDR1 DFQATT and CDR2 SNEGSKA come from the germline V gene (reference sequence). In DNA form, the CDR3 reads TGCAGTGCTAGTGGCTTTAGCGGGAACTATAATTCACCCCTCCACTTT. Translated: CSASGFSGNYNSPLHF.